The present entry profiles one T cell receptor (beta chain) with its context. Its target is unknown. Using immunoSEQ multiplex PCR, the repertoire was profiled, and TCRdb retains in-frame clones only, with some absent. The sample lists 150,000 to 200,000 clones; under 95% were seen once. This sample is drawn from a study of T cell responses to AZD1222 COVID-19 vaccine. General study findings and limits: Among vaccine-associated CD4 TCRs, coverage spanned spike, with dominance at 160-218 and 743-854. Just a handful of AZD1222 recipients were seropositive at baseline.

This CDR3 comprises 14 residues. Germline CDR1 SGHNT, CDR2 YYREEE (reference sequence). V lost 5 bases to trimming and J lost 1 base; unmatched junction nucleotides: 5. This TCR was sampled from an adult who received the AZD1222 COVID-19 vaccine. This specimen was peripheral blood, taken 28 days after the second AZD1222 dose. The genes are TRBV5-4 and TRBJ1-1; 7 bases match TRBD1. CDR3 bases: TGTGCCAGCAGACCACAGGGGACGAACACTGAAGCTTTCTTT. The encoded protein is CASRPQGTNTEAFF.